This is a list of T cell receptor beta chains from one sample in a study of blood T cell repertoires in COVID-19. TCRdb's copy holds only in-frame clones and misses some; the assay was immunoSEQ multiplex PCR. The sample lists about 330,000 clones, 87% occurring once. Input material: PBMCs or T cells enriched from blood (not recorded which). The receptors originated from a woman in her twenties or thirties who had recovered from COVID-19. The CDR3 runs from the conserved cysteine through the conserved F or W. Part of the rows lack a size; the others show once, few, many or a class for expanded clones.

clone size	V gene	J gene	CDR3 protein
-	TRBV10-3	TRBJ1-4	CAISERRGSTNEKLFF
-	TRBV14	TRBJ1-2	CASSQAGQGHFNYGYTF
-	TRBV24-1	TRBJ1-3	CATSDPGPSGNTIYF
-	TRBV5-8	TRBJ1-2	CASSLAYVKRYGYTF
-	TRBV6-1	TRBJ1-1	CASSETANRGTEAFF
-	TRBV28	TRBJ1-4	CASSLVGVATNEKLFF
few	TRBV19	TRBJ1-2	CASSPAGGKNGYTF
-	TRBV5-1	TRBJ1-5	CASSLGSGLDQPQHF
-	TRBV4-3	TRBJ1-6	CASSQDWGQGINSPLHF
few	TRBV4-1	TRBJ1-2	CASSQDGGGNYGYTF
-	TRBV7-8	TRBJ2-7	CASSLGAASYEQYF
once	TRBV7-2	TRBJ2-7	CASSAPGTPRIYEQYF
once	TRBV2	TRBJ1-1	CASRRQNTEAFF
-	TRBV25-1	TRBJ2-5	CASSEWEGGAGRETQYF
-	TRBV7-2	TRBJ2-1	CASSFSGGRYNEQFF
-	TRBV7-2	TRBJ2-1	CASSSRGRGSYNEQFF
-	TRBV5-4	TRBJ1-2	CASSLEGGWSFNYGYTF
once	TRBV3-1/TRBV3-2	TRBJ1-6	CASSQSIGDSPLHF
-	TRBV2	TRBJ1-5	CASSEDTGGDQPQHF
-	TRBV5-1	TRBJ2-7	CASSFGQGSGTQYF
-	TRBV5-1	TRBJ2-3	CASSSLAGGFTDTQYF
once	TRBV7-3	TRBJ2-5	CASGIGSGFGETQYF
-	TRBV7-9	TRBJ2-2	CASSFPTDSSNTGELFF
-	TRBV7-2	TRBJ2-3	CASSPGLAYRDTQYF
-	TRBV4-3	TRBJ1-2	CASSLRDRGGYGYTF
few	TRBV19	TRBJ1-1	CASSLQGMNTEAFF
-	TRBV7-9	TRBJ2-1	CASSSGAPRVADEQFF
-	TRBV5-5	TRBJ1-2	CASSLLRGTGDYGYTF
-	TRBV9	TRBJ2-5	CASSVSWGLGETQYF